These 18 T cell receptor beta chains share one sample of origin, sequenced in a study of blood T cell repertoires in COVID-19. Clones were sequenced by immunoSEQ multiplex PCR, and TCRdb holds only the in-frame ones, with some missing. Of roughly 70,000 clones in the sample, about 88% were seen once. Sequenced: peripheral blood. The source of these receptors is a man between 65 and 85 years old with active COVID-19.

This chain connects TRBV19 to TRBJ2-2, with TRBD2 identical over 9 bases. Germline lookup yields CDR1 LNHDA and CDR2 SQIVND (reference sequence). V trimming: 5 bases; J trimming: 7 bases; junction bases outside the gene matches: 5. The CDR3 length is 14 residues. CDR3 residues: CASSWASGDGELFF. As DNA, the CDR3 is TGTGCCAGTAGTTGGGCTAGCGGGGACGGGGAGCTGTTTTTT.

V is TRBV5-6 and J is TRBJ2-7; 7 nucleotides line up with TRBD2. V was pared by 0 bases and J by 6 bases, with 6 bases of the junction left unmatched. Germline CDR1 and CDR2: SGHDT and YYEEEE. The CDR3 extends over 14 amino acids. Here the CDR3 reads CASSLGSGRAEQYF. The CDR3 DNA reads as TGTGCCAGCAGCTTGGGGTCAGGGAGGGCCGAGCAGTACTTC.

The chain's CDR3 is CASSRDRLGTDTQYF. The CDR3 DNA reads as TGTGCCAGCAGCAGGGACAGGTTGGGCACAGATACGCAGTATTTT. The chain joins TRBV6-6 to TRBJ2-3; 8 bases map to TRBD1. Germline assignment: CDR1 MNHNY and CDR2 SVGAGI (reference sequence). The CDR3 sequence is 15 residues long. After removal of 6 bases from V and 1 base from J, the junction contained 6 bases not matched to a gene.

The sample holds a few counts of this clone. The chain is built from TRBV19 and TRBJ1-3; D is possibly TRBD1 (5 bases). The germline V gene has CDR1 LNHDA and CDR2 SQIVND (reference sequence). The CDR3 is made up of 15 amino acids. The ends were cut back, 3 bases at V and 4 bases at J, with 13 bases in the middle. The CDR3 nucleotides read TGTGCCAGTAGTATTGGGGCAGGGCCCGGAAACACCATATATTTT. It codes for CASSIGAGPGNTIYF.

This clone was observed once. The chain combines TRBV5-6 with TRBJ1-1; a possible D gene is TRBD1 (6 bases). V lost 1 base, J lost 7 bases, and 17 bases lay in between. Germline V gene lookup returns CDR1 SGHDT and CDR2 YYEEEE. The CDR3 has 15 residues. The CDR3 protein is CASSLLVTGGGEAFF. The CDR3 nucleotides are TGTGCCAGCAGCTTGTTGGTGACAGGAGGAGGTGAAGCTTTCTTT.

This chain connects TRBV12-3 or TRBV12-4 to TRBJ2-7; D is undetermined. The CDR3 totals 13 residues. Trimming pared 1 base from V and 2 bases from J, leaving 6 bases between. The CDR3, as DNA: TGTGCCAGCAGTTTAGAGCCCACCTACGAGCAGTACTTC. Its translation is CASSLEPTYEQYF.

The rearrangement uses TRBV18 and TRBJ1-2; 7 bases line up with TRBD1. The CDR3 has 16 residues. Germline V CDR1 and CDR2: KGHSH, LQKENI. The trim removed 3 bases at V and 0 bases at J, leaving 7 bases unmatched. The CDR3 nucleotides are TGTGCCAGCTCACCCGAAACCGGGACAGCTAACTATGGCTACACCTTC. Its translation is CASSPETGTANYGYTF.

This rearrangement joins TRBV29-1 to TRBJ2-3; 7 nucleotides agree with TRBD1. After removal of 8 bases from V and 1 base from J, the junction contained 6 bases not matched to a gene. This CDR3 region has 13 residues. Germline CDR1 SQVTM, CDR2 ANQGSEA. CDR3 DNA: TGCAGCTCAACAGGGGACGGCACAGATACGCAGTATTTT. This translates into CSSTGDGTDTQYF.

The V and J genes are TRBV29-1 and TRBJ2-7; D might be TRBD2 (5 bases). CDR1 and CDR2 (germline): SQVTM, ANQGSEA. V was trimmed by 4 bases and J by 12 bases, leaving 22 bases between them. This CDR3 region has 13 residues. This CDR3 reads CSVAHDVASRAYF. CDR3 nucleotide sequence: TGCAGCGTTGCCCACGATGTAGCGTCTCGGGCGTACTTC.

The chain uses TRBV6-1 and TRBJ1-5; D is ambiguous. V was pared by 2 bases and J by 1 base, with 9 bases between. This CDR3 spans 15 amino acids. In germline, CDR1 is MNHNS, CDR2 SASEGT. The CDR3 here is CASSESAGSNQPQHF. CDR3 DNA sequence: TGTGCCAGCAGTGAATCGGCGGGGAGCAATCAGCCCCAGCATTTT.

The CDR3 DNA sequence: TGTGCCAGCAGCCGTAGCGGGAGTTCCGGCAATGAGCAGTTCTTC. This gives the protein CASSRSGSSGNEQFF. This chain uses TRBV11-3 with TRBJ2-1; 9 nucleotides align to TRBD2. This CDR3 comprises 15 residues. V was pared by 5 bases and J by 6 bases, with 8 bases of the junction left unmatched. Germline loops: CDR1 SGHNT, CDR2 YENEEA.

The CDR3 region has the DNA TGTGCCAGCAGCTTACGGGGGCGCAGGGGGCTTTGGAATGAGCAGTTCTTC. This sequence encodes CASSLRGRRGLWNEQFF. The chain recombines TRBV7-9 with TRBJ2-1; TRBD1 agrees at 8 bases. CDR3 length: 17 amino acids. Germline loops: CDR1 SEHNR, CDR2 FQNEAQ (reference sequence). Trimming took 2 bases from V and 7 from J; bases not matched to a gene: 13.

V and J are TRBV29-1 and TRBJ1-1; 8 bases are shared with TRBD1. The CDR3 contains 16 residues. V lost 5 bases, J lost 11 bases, and 22 bases stayed unmatched. The V gene's germline CDR1 is SQVTM and CDR2 ANQGSEA. The CDR3 spells CSVIPQGARVKPLAFF. The DNA for the CDR3 is TGCAGCGTTATCCCCCAGGGGGCGCGGGTGAAACCCCTGGCTTTCTTT.

As concerns this clone: Other DNA sequences in this specimen translate into the identical CDR3. This sequence joins TRBV4-2 and TRBJ2-7, with 12 positions matching TRBD1. This CDR3 is built from 15 residues. Germline CDR1 reads LGHNA; CDR2 reads YNFKEQ. V shed 4 bases and J 4 bases; nucleotides not matched to a gene: 5. For the CDR3, the DNA is TGTGCCAGCAGCCCTAGGGGACAGGGGGCTTACGAGCAGTACTTC. This translates into CASSPRGQGAYEQYF.

This chain links TRBV29-1 with TRBJ1-4; tentative D call: TRBD1 (5 bases). CDR1 and CDR2 (germline): SQVTM, ANQGSEA. There are 12 residues in the CDR3. The ends were cut back, 4 bases at V and 7 bases at J, with 10 bases in the middle. The DNA for the CDR3 is TGCAGCGTTGTTATTCAGGGTGAAAAACTGTTTTTT. This gives the protein CSVVIQGEKLFF. Using reference TRBV29-1 and TRBJ1-4 for the parts outside the CDR3, the full variable domain is SAVISQKPSRDICQRGTSLTIQCQVDSQVTMMFWYRQQPGQSLTLIATANQGSEATYESGFVIDKFPISRPNLTFSTLTVSNMSPEDSSIYLCSVVIQGEKLFFGSGTQLSVL.

The gene calls are TRBV5-1 and TRBJ2-1, with TRBD2 matching 13 bases. Per the germline V gene, CDR1 is SGHRS and CDR2 is YFSETQ. The CDR3 runs 16 residues. V dropped 4 bases and J dropped 5; count of bases not matched to a gene: 6. The CDR3 loop is CASSQGTSGVHNEQFF. Written as DNA, the CDR3 is TGCGCCAGCAGCCAGGGGACTAGCGGGGTCCACAATGAGCAGTTCTTC.

The V and J genes are TRBV10-3 and TRBJ2-3, with 10 nucleotides matching TRBD2. V dropped 4 bases and J dropped 4; count of bases not matched to a gene: 8. The CDR3 has 16 amino acids. CDR1 is ENHRY, CDR2 SYGVKD, per germline. The CDR3 DNA sequence: TGTGCCATCAGTGGGGGGCTAGCGGGAGTTGCAGATACGCAGTATTTT. As protein: CAISGGLAGVADTQYF.

The rearrangement joins TRBV6-4 to TRBJ2-2; perhaps TRBD2 as D (5 bases). The CDR3 sequence is 13 residues long. The V gene lost 3 bases and the J gene lost 7 bases, with 9 bases spanning the gap. Per germline, CDR1 MRHNA and CDR2 SNTAGT. The CDR3 nucleotides read TGTGCCAGCAGTGAAGGTGCGGGCGGGGAGCTGTTTTTT. Encoded protein: CASSEGAGGELFF.